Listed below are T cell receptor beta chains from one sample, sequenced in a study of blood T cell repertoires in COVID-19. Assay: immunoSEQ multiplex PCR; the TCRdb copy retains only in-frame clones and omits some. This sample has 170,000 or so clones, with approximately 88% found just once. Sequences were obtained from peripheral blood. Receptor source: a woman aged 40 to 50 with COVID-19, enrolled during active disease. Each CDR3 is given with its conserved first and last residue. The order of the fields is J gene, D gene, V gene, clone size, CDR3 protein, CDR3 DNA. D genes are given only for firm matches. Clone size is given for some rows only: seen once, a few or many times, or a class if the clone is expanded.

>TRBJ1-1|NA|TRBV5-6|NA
CASSLLTVEWITEAFF
TGTGCCAGCAGCTTGCTAACAGTGGAATGGATAACTGAAGCTTTCTTT
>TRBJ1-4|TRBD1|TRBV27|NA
CASSPGTANEKLFF
TGTGCCAGCAGTCCCGGGACAGCTAATGAAAAACTGTTTTTT
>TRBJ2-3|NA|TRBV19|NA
CASSRTGGQSTDTQYF
TGTGCCAGTAGCCGCACGGGGGGCCAAAGCACAGATACGCAGTATTTT
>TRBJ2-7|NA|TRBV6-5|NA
CASSLQTGPYEQYF
TGTGCCAGCAGCCTGCAGACAGGTCCCTACGAGCAGTACTTC
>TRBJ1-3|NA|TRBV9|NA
CASSAQDSSGNTIYF
TGTGCCAGCAGCGCCCAGGACAGCTCTGGAAACACCATATATTTT
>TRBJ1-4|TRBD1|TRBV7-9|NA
CATETETGGEKLFF
TGTGCCACCGAAACCGAGACAGGGGGCGAAAAACTGTTTTTT
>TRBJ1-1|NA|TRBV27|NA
CASSFGGNTEAFF
TGTGCCAGCAGTTTCGGGGGGAACACTGAAGCTTTCTTT
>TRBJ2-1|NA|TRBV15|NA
CALREYNEQFF
TGTGCCCTGAGAGAGTACAATGAGCAGTTCTTC
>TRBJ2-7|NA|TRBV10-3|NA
CAIDDRTRKQYF
TGTGCCATCGATGACAGGACGCGAAAGCAGTACTTC
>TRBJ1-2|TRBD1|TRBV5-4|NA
CASSLGGQGDYGYTF
TGTGCCAGCAGCTTGGGTGGACAGGGGGACTATGGCTACACCTTC
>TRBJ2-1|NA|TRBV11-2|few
CASSGLAGQRSSYNEQFF
TGTGCCAGCAGCGGCCTAGCAGGACAGAGGAGCTCCTACAATGAGCAGTTCTTC
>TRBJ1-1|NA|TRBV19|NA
CASSRGGVWKNTEAFF
TGTGCCAGTAGTAGGGGGGGGGTTTGGAAGAACACTGAAGCTTTCTTT
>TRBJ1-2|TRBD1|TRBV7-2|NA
CASTHAGTGTGYTF
TGTGCCAGCACCCACGCAGGGACAGGGACTGGCTACACCTTC
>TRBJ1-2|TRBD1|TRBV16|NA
CASSQTGFSNYGYTF
TGTGCCAGCAGCCAGACAGGGTTCTCTAACTATGGCTACACCTTC
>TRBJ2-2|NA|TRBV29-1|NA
CSVTDTGELFF
TGCAGCGTTACAGACACCGGGGAGCTGTTTTTT
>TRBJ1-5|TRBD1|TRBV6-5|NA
CASRPGTGNQPQHF
TGTGCCAGCAGACCTGGGACAGGGAATCAGCCCCAGCATTTT
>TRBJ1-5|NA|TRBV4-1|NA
CASSQTRVKGQPQHF
TGCGCCAGCAGCCAAACCAGGGTTAAGGGGCAGCCCCAGCATTTT
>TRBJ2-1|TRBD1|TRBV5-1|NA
CASSLGTARNEQFF
TGCGCCAGCAGCTTAGGGACAGCGAGGAATGAGCAGTTCTTC
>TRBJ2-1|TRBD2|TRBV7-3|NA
CASTAHGRFLNEQFF
TGTGCCAGCACCGCTCACGGGAGGTTCCTCAATGAGCAGTTCTTC
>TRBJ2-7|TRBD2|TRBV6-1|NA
CASSEGTSGSYEQYF
TGTGCCAGCAGTGAAGGGACTAGCGGCTCCTACGAGCAGTACTTC
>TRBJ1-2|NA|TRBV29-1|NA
CSVSKMGASGYTF
TGCAGCGTTTCGAAGATGGGGGCAAGTGGCTACACCTTC
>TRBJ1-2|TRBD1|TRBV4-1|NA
CASSQDRGTNYGYTF
TGCGCCAGCAGCCAAGACAGGGGGACCAACTATGGCTACACCTTC
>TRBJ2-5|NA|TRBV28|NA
CASNLPLASETQYF
TGTGCCAGCAACCTTCCTCTAGCATCGGAGACCCAGTACTTC
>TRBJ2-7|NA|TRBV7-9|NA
CASSTSKKGMGAETYEQYF
TGTGCCAGCAGCACTAGTAAAAAGGGGATGGGGGCAGAAACCTACGAGCAGTACTTC